This paragraph covers one T cell receptor beta chain sequence. Its antigen is still unknown. These donors counted as nominally healthy when sampled, but unrecorded immune exposures were likely. With 60 Vbeta and 13 Jbeta primers, the PCR was carried out. The data were produced by immunoSEQ multiplex PCR, yet TCRdb's version contains in-frame clones alone and is incomplete. Of about 130,000 clones listed, 65% to 85% are singletons. The data belong to a study of cytomegalovirus exposure and HLA in healthy donors. Points from the study as a whole: The likely origin of a cluster of highly shared sequence variants was a sequencing artifact.

Per germline, CDR1 LNHNV and CDR2 YYDKDF (reference sequence). Trimming left V 0 bases short and J 4 bases short, with 13 bases between. This CDR3 region has 15 residues. The clonotype was recovered from a man in his thirties or forties in good health and CMV-seronegative. Sequencing input: PBMCs. The V call is TRBV15, the J call TRBJ2-7; D gene uncertain. CDR3 nucleotide sequence: TGTGCCACCAGCAGAGATCGTAACAGAGCATACGAGCAGTACTTC. This gives the protein CATSRDRNRAYEQYF.